These 14 T cell receptor beta chains were all obtained from the same sample, sequenced in a study of shared clonotypes between healthy human individuals. Clones were read by immunoSEQ multiplex PCR, and TCRdb kept only the in-frame ones, dropping some. Counted here are about 690,000 clones, around 91% occurring once; the ten biggest clones make up 30% to 35%. The sample taken for sequencing was memory CD8+ T cells from PBMCs. The subset is: CD45RO+ cells pooled with CCR7-negative TemRA cells. The origin of the receptors is a man aged 18 to 29 in good health. Some clones in this sample may be carry-over from other donors' samples.

The V and J genes are TRBV30 and TRBJ2-3; 7 bases are a match to TRBD1. V dropped 2 bases and J dropped 4; count of bases not matched to a gene: 15. The germline gives CDR1 GTSNPN, CDR2 SVGIG (reference sequence). The CDR3 spans 17 residues. The DNA for the CDR3 is TGTGCCTGGAGTTCCCCGGCTCTTCTCCAGGGGGCAGATACGCAGTATTTT. This sequence encodes CAWSSPALLQGADTQYF.

The chain has TRBV11-1 and TRBJ2-6; the D is unclear. With 4 bases removed from V and 4 bases from J, the gap between germline ends came to 14 bases. The CDR3 is 16 amino acids. CDR1 and CDR2 from the germline V gene are SGHAT and FQDESV (reference sequence). CDR3 sequence (DNA): TGTGCCAGCAGCTCAGCCAGCGACAAGGGGGCCAACGTCCTGACTTTC. Amino acids: CASSSASDKGANVLTF.

This rearrangement joins TRBV7-8 to TRBJ2-1; 10 nucleotides line up with TRBD2. Germline values: CDR1 SGHVS, CDR2 FQNEAQ. V lost 0 bases, J lost 6 bases, and 5 bases stayed unmatched. This CDR3 has 16 residues. The chain's CDR3 is CASSLAPSGRVNEQFF. CDR3 bases: TGTGCCAGCAGCTTAGCGCCCAGCGGGAGGGTCAATGAGCAGTTCTTC.

The V and J genes are TRBV6-4 and TRBJ1-1; 10 nucleotides agree with TRBD1. The CDR3 totals 19 residues. The germline V gene encodes CDR1 MRHNA and CDR2 SNTAGT. Trimming cost V 3 bases and J 5 bases; bases outside gene matches: 18. For the CDR3, the DNA is TGTGCCAGCAGTGAAGTTGGGGCCGGGACAGGGGCCTTGGGGACTGAAGCTTTCTTT. It codes for CASSEVGAGTGALGTEAFF.

The chain recombines TRBV1 with TRBJ2-1; whether TRBD2, the table's D call, matches the DNA was not checked. TRBV1 is given as a pseudogene. The CDR3 is 17 residues long. The chain's CDR3 is CTSSQAPGIVGEDEQFF. In nucleotides, the CDR3 is TGCACCAGCAGCCAGGCCCCGGGGATTGTGGGGGAGGATGAGCAGTTCTTC.

This chain uses TRBV28 with TRBJ2-5; TRBD1 matches at 7 bases. The CDR3 totals 15 residues. Germline trimming cut 4 bases from V and 0 bases from J; bases unmatched to any gene: 5. The V gene's germline CDR1 is MDHEN and CDR2 SYDVKM. The CDR3 DNA reads TGTGCCAGCAGTTCAATCACAGGGGACCAAGAGACCCAGTACTTC. Protein product: CASSSITGDQETQYF.

This clone has just one count. This chain connects TRBV5-5 to TRBJ1-4; possibly TRBD1 for D (6 bases). The CDR3 runs to 11 residues. Germline V gene data show CDR1 as SGHKS and CDR2 as YYEKEE (reference sequence). The V and J ends lost 5 bases and 8 bases respectively, with 7 bases between them. CDR3 loop: CASRGQEKLFF. CDR3 coding DNA: TGTGCCAGCAGGGGACAAGAAAAACTGTTTTTT.

V gene TRBV29-1 combines with J gene TRBJ2-7; perhaps TRBD1 as D (5 bases). This CDR3 has 13 amino acids. Germline-derived CDR1 and CDR2 are SQVTM and ANQGSEA. V shed 4 bases and J shed 3 bases, with 13 bases lying between them. The DNA of the CDR3 is TGCAGCGTTGCCCAGGGCAGATACTACGAGCAGTACTTC. Translation: CSVAQGRYYEQYF.

The gene calls are TRBV7-6 and TRBJ2-7; the D is unclear. With 1 base removed from V and 6 bases from J, the gap between germline ends came to 10 bases. The V gene's germline CDR1 is SGHVS and CDR2 FNYEAQ. CDR3 length equals 13 residues. The CDR3 spells CASSLEVGSEQYF. The CDR3 region has the DNA TGTGCCAGCAGCTTAGAGGTTGGCTCCGAGCAGTACTTC. Filled out from reference TRBV7-6 and TRBJ2-7, the complete variable domain reads GAGVSQSPRYKVTKRGQDVALRCDPISGHVSLYWYRQALGQGPEFLTYFNYEAQQDKSGLPNDRFSAERPEGSISTLTIQRTEQRDSAMYRCASSLEVGSEQYFGPGTRLTVT.

The V call is TRBV5-6, the J call TRBJ1-1, with D perhaps TRBD1 (5 bases). The ends were cut back, 6 bases at V and 8 bases at J, with 17 bases in the middle. The V gene's germline CDR1 is SGHDT and CDR2 YYEEEE. CDR3 length: 13 residues. CDR3 sequence: CASILPGEAEAFF. The CDR3 nucleotides are TGTGCCAGCATCCTTCCGGGGGAAGCGGAAGCTTTCTTT.

The genes are TRBV2 and TRBJ2-2; D might be TRBD1 or TRBD2, each matching 5 bases. Germline V gene data show CDR1 as SNHLY and CDR2 as FYNNEI. The CDR3 covers 15 residues. The ends were cut back, 3 bases at V and 5 bases at J, with 13 bases in the middle. The CDR3 region is CASSEAGSRTGELFF. The CDR3 nucleotides are TGTGCCAGCAGTGAGGCAGGGAGTCGGACCGGGGAGCTGTTTTTT.

The V gene is TRBV29-1, the J gene TRBJ1-2; TRBD1 matches at 9 bases. The V gene end was trimmed by 6 bases and the J gene end by 4 bases; junction bases not matched to a gene: 0. The CDR3 extends over 11 amino acids. Germline V gene sequence: CDR1 SQVTM, CDR2 ANQGSEA. The chain's CDR3 is CSVQGAYGYTF. CDR3 in DNA: TGCAGCGTACAGGGGGCCTATGGCTACACCTTC.

The gene calls are TRBV27 and TRBJ2-1; D may be TRBD1 or TRBD2 (7 bases each). Trimming removed 6 bases at V and 5 bases at J, with 26 bases between. Germline V gives CDR1 MNHEY, CDR2 SMNVEV (reference sequence). The length of the CDR3 is 18 residues. CDR3 sequence: CASSGRDSEGEGNNEQFF. In DNA, the CDR3 is TGTGCCAGCAGCGGAAGGGACAGCGAGGGGGAGGGGAACAATGAGCAGTTCTTC.

The chain uses TRBV28 and TRBJ2-7; no definite D call. The ends were cut back, 3 bases at V and 12 bases at J, with 12 bases in the middle. This CDR3 spans 11 amino acids. Germline V gene data show CDR1 as MDHEN and CDR2 as SYDVKM. CDR3 region: CASSFGQDRYF. In nucleotides, the CDR3 is TGTGCCAGCAGTTTTGGGCAGGATCGGTACTTC.